The following is a TCR beta chain sequence with its context. These data come from a study of T cell clones after liver transplantation. Study summary: Until 12-24 months post-transplant, subjects got standard immunosuppression and no induction.

Sequencing was performed with immunoSEQ multiplex PCR; in TCRdb, only in-frame clones are kept and a portion is missing. The table has roughly 53,000 clones, over 60% seen once. J gave up 0 bases and V 5 bases, and 15 bases lay outside the gene matches. This CDR3 contains 20 residues. CDR1 MDHEN and CDR2 SYDVKM come from the germline V gene. The clonotype comes from a human patient who received a liver transplant. Some T cells here may be from the graft donor. This chain links TRBV28 with TRBJ2-1, with 11 bases aligning to TRBD2. Sequencing used CD4+ T cells from blood, obtained at the 22-month timepoint. In nucleotides, the CDR3 is TGTGCCAGCAGTCCCCCTCTAGCGGGGGGATTTTTTGGCTCCTACAATGAGCAGTTCTTC. Translated: CASSPPLAGGFFGSYNEQFF.